The clone carrying this T cell receptor beta chain was recorded a few times. The antigen remains unidentified. Investigators excluded patients with uncontrolled infection, other autoimmune disease, pregnancy or lactation. Using RNA transcripts as the source, TCR beta CDR3 regions were amplified. First-round RT-PCR of the TCR CDR3 relied on the HTBI primer set. TCRdb re-called the multiplex PCR reads with MiXCR, one entry per CDR3 protein. The repertoire holds some 580,000 distinct CDR3 sequences, with roughly 15% as singletons. The sample is drawn from a study of T cells in Graves' hyperthyroidism and ophthalmopathy. Background on the study: Staff took peripheral blood when the initial diagnosis was made, before any treatment began.

Study results and caveats: The authors' 13 V-J model separated ophthalmopathy from stable hyperthyroidism. Blood shared most expanded thyroid clonotypes above 0.001.

The sequence was collected from a woman aged 40 to 50 with Graves' ophthalmopathy. The sample consisted of blood.

CDR3: CSARKGLAHTQYF. As DNA, the CDR3 is TGCAGTGCTAGAAAGGGACTAGCGCATACGCAGTATTTT. The rearrangement links TRBV20-1 to TRBJ2-3; 10 bases are a match to TRBD2. CDR1 and CDR2 (germline): DFQATT, SNEGSKA (reference sequence). The junction had 3 bases not matched to a gene; V was cut back by 2 bases and J by 7 bases. CDR3 length: 13 residues.